Listed here are 31 T cell receptor beta chains from one sample, sequenced in a study of brain T cells in children with intractable seizures. The table came from immunoSEQ multiplex PCR; TCRdb's copy has only in-frame clones and leaves some out. The table has about 80,000 clones, approximately 89% seen once. The sequenced sample was peripheral blood, obtained at surgery. The receptors derive from a girl aged 2-15 years with Rasmussen encephalitis and intractable seizures.

This rearrangement joins TRBV6-2 or TRBV6-3 to TRBJ2-7; no clear D gene. This CDR3 is 15 amino acids long. Trimming left V 0 bases short and J 0 bases short, with 9 bases between. Germline V CDR1 and CDR2: MNHEY, SVGEGT. CDR3 coding DNA: TGTGCCAGCAGTTACTCGGACCTGCTCTCCTACGAGCAGTACTTC. Amino acid sequence: CASSYSDLLSYEQYF.

The J gene is TRBJ1-1, the V gene TRBV19; D gene uncertain. CDR1 and CDR2 (germline): LNHDA, SQIVND (reference sequence). V lost 5 bases to trimming and J lost 5 bases, with 15 bases between them. The CDR3 runs to 14 residues. The CDR3 here is CASSPEQFGTEAFF. CDR3 in DNA: TGTGCCAGTAGTCCCGAGCAATTCGGAACTGAAGCTTTCTTT.

This rearrangement joins TRBV28 to TRBJ1-6, with D perhaps TRBD1 (5 bases). V lost 3 bases and J 0 bases, leaving 12 bases between the germline ends. Germline CDR1 is MDHEN and CDR2 is SYDVKM. The CDR3 consists of 17 residues. The CDR3 region is CASSFGHASSYNSPLHF. CDR3 nucleotide sequence: TGTGCCAGCAGTTTTGGACACGCTAGCTCCTATAATTCACCCCTCCACTTT. The complete variable domain, with remaining parts taken from reference TRBV28 and TRBJ1-6, reads DVKVTQSSRYLVKRTGEKVFLECVQDMDHENMFWYRQDPGLGLRLIYFSYDVKMKEKGDIPEGYSVSREKKERFSLILESASTNQTSMYLCASSFGHASSYNSPLHFGNGTRLTVT.

The chain combines TRBV10-3 with TRBJ2-1; D gene unclear. There are 13 residues in the CDR3. V gave up 3 bases and J gave up 12 bases, with 15 bases separating them. From germline, CDR1 is ENHRY and CDR2 SYGVKD. This CDR3 reads CAISDYESLGQFF. Here the CDR3 DNA reads TGTGCCATCAGTGATTATGAATCCTTAGGGCAGTTCTTC.

The chain is built from TRBV27 and TRBJ2-7; the match to TRBD2 covers 14 bases. Germline CDR1 is MNHEY and CDR2 is SMNVEV (reference sequence). V was clipped by 11 bases and J by 1 base; unmatched bases: 4. The CDR3 runs 14 residues. The DNA for the CDR3 is TGTGCCGGGACTAGCGGGAGTGCTTCCTACGAGCAGTACTTC. It translates to CAGTSGSASYEQYF.

The chain links TRBV10-1 to TRBJ2-1, with TRBD1 as a possible D gene (5 bases). Trimming took 3 bases from V and 8 from J, leaving 17 bases between them. The CDR3 extends over 15 amino acids. Looked up from germline, CDR1 is WNHNN and CDR2 is SYGVQD (reference sequence). The CDR3 DNA reads TGCGCCAGCAGTGAAGGGGCTAGTGCGGTCCATGAGCAGTTCTTC. This encodes CASSEGASAVHEQFF.

V is TRBV27 and J is TRBJ1-5; D unresolved. The CDR3 extends over 11 amino acids. CDR1 and CDR2 (germline): MNHEY, SMNVEV (reference sequence). Trimming shortened V by 6 bases and J by 6 bases, and 6 bases separated the two germline ends. The CDR3 DNA is TGTGCCAGCAGCCCTGGTCAGCCCCAGCATTTT. Translating gives CASSPGQPQHF.

This clone was observed once. The chain employs TRBV6-1 and TRBJ1-6; tentatively, D is TRBD1 (5 bases). The V end was cut by 3 bases, the J end by 7 bases, with 13 bases between. Germline V lookup: CDR1 MNHNS, CDR2 SASEGT. This CDR3 contains 15 residues. CDR3 in amino acids: CASSEVQARNSPLHF. In DNA form, the CDR3 reads TGTGCCAGCAGTGAGGTACAGGCAAGGAATTCACCCCTCCACTTT.

V is TRBV5-1 and J is TRBJ2-6; D perhaps matches TRBD1 (5 bases). CDR3 size: 15 residues. The germline CDR1 and CDR2 sequences are SGHRS and YFSETQ. V shed 3 bases and J shed 2 bases, with 9 bases lying between them. CDR3 in amino acids: CASSSGAPGANVLTF. Here the CDR3 DNA reads TGCGCCAGCAGCTCTGGGGCTCCTGGGGCCAACGTCCTGACTTTC.

V usage is TRBV5-4 and J usage is TRBJ2-5, with D unresolved. Germline V CDR1 and CDR2: SGHNT, YYREEE (reference sequence). This CDR3 comprises 13 residues. V lost 1 base and J 0 bases, leaving 4 bases between the germline ends. The chain's CDR3 is CASSLQYQETQYF. DNA for the CDR3: TGTGCCAGCAGCTTGCAGTACCAAGAGACCCAGTACTTC.

The CDR3 loop is CASSSRVSGYTF. DNA of the CDR3: TGTGCCAGCAGTAGCCGGGTATCTGGCTACACCTTC. The chain links TRBV12-3 or TRBV12-4 to TRBJ1-2, with D unclear. Between the trimmed V and J ends, which lost 5 bases and 7 bases, there was a span of 11 bases. The CDR3 totals 12 residues.

The chain is built from TRBV6-5 and TRBJ1-2, with 9 positions matching TRBD1. CDR1 and CDR2 from the germline V gene are MNHEY and SVGAGI. This CDR3 contains 14 residues. Trimming cost V 9 bases and J 7 bases; bases outside gene matches: 12. For the CDR3, the DNA is TGTGCCAGTTCCCTCGACAGGGGGGAAGCTGGCTACACCTTC. Translation gives CASSLDRGEAGYTF.

V and J are TRBV7-9 and TRBJ2-2; 9 bases fit TRBD1. The V gene end was trimmed by 5 bases and the J gene end by 6 bases; junction bases not matched to a gene: 16. Per the germline V gene, CDR1 is SEHNR and CDR2 is FQNEAQ (reference sequence). The CDR3 is 18 amino acids. Written as DNA, the CDR3 is TGTGCCAGCAGCCATCCCTCGGGGGGACAGGGATCCGCCGGGGAGCTGTTTTTT. Its translation is CASSHPSGGQGSAGELFF.

This sequence joins TRBV7-2 and TRBJ2-1; D is perhaps TRBD2 (6 bases). The CDR3 is 17 residues long. The V and J ends lost 2 bases and 6 bases respectively, with 20 bases between them. Germline CDR1 reads SGHTA; CDR2 reads FQGNSA. CDR3 residues: CASSLLLLGGRGNEQFF. The DNA of the CDR3 is TGTGCCAGCAGCTTACTACTGTTGGGGGGAAGAGGCAATGAGCAGTTCTTC.

This clone was recorded once. J is TRBJ2-1 and V is TRBV4-1, with a weak D call TRBD1 (8 bases). Trimming took 4 bases from V and 3 from J, leaving 16 bases between them. Germline-derived CDR1 and CDR2 are MGHRA and YSYEKL. CDR3 length: 16 amino acids. DNA for the CDR3: TGCGCCAGCAGCCGCGTCACAGGGGGGGTCTACAATGAGCAGTTCTTC. Translated: CASSRVTGGVYNEQFF.

This chain uses TRBV5-8 with TRBJ1-2; 9 nucleotides match TRBD1. The CDR3 has 16 amino acids. The germline V gene has CDR1 SGHTS and CDR2 YDEGEE. Trimming cost V 2 bases and J 2 bases; bases outside gene matches: 7. Here the CDR3 DNA reads TGTGCCAGCAGCTTTCGTCCCGGGACAGGGAACTATGGCTACACCTTC. Translating it yields CASSFRPGTGNYGYTF.

The chain links TRBV24-1 to TRBJ2-3; 7 bases are shared with TRBD1. The V and J ends lost 2 bases and 2 bases, in that order; junction bases with no gene match: 9. The CDR3 has 17 amino acids. Germline V gene data show CDR1 as KGHDR and CDR2 as SFDVKD. CDR3 DNA sequence: TGTGCCACCAGTGATTCTCTCCGGACAGGCCCCACAGATACGCAGTATTTT. Translated, it gives CATSDSLRTGPTDTQYF.

V and J are TRBV6-5 and TRBJ2-7; TRBD2 matches at 8 bases. Germline CDR1 is MNHEY and CDR2 is SVGAGI. V shed 2 bases, J shed 2 bases, and the junction held 2 bases outside the gene matches. CDR3 length: 14 residues. This CDR3 is CASSYPGGAYEQYF. As DNA, the CDR3 is TGTGCCAGCAGTTACCCCGGGGGGGCCTACGAGCAGTACTTC.

This chain connects TRBV6-5 to TRBJ1-1; 10 bases map to TRBD1. CDR1 and CDR2 from the germline V gene are MNHEY and SVGAGI. The CDR3 consists of 14 residues. The junction had 9 bases not matched to a gene; V was cut back by 4 bases and J by 10 bases. The CDR3 sequence: CASSLQFRDRGAFF. Here the CDR3 DNA reads TGTGCCAGCAGTTTACAATTCCGGGACAGGGGAGCTTTCTTT.

The J gene is TRBJ1-6, the V gene TRBV5-6; 7 bases match TRBD1. The ends lost 5 bases at V and 7 bases at J; junction bases unmatched: 9. Germline CDR1 SGHDT, CDR2 YYEEEE. This CDR3 has 15 amino acids. This CDR3 reads CASRARDSGNSPLHF. CDR3 sequence (DNA): TGTGCCAGCAGAGCTCGGGACAGCGGGAATTCACCCCTCCACTTT.

The chain joins TRBV19 to TRBJ1-1; D is unresolved. V was pared by 10 bases and J by 7 bases, with 19 bases between. This CDR3 is built from 13 residues. CDR1 is LNHDA and CDR2 is SQIVND in the germline V gene (reference sequence). Here the CDR3 reads CATEARGRSEAFF. In nucleotides, the CDR3 is TGTGCCACCGAAGCCCGGGGTAGAAGTGAAGCTTTCTTT.

The chain recombines TRBV10-2 with TRBJ2-7; TRBD1 matches at 10 bases. Unmatched junction bases numbered 5, after V lost 9 bases and J lost 0 bases. Looked up from germline, CDR1 is WSHSY and CDR2 is SAAADI. This CDR3 has 14 residues. The CDR3 sequence is CASGDRGASYEQYF. The CDR3 DNA reads as TGCGCCAGTGGGGACAGGGGAGCCTCCTACGAGCAGTACTTC.

The chain combines TRBV5-1 with TRBJ2-2, with D possibly TRBD1 on 6 matching bases. The CDR3 is 14 amino acids. V lost 0 bases and J 4 bases, leaving 7 bases between the germline ends. Germline-derived CDR1 and CDR2 are SGHRS and YFSETQ. The CDR3 sequence: CASSLDRATGELFF. CDR3 nucleotide sequence: TGCGCCAGCAGCTTGGACAGGGCCACCGGGGAGCTGTTTTTT.

The V gene is TRBV30, the J gene TRBJ2-2; no clear D gene. Germline CDR1 is GTSNPN and CDR2 is SVGIG (reference sequence). Between the trimmed V and J ends, which lost 3 bases and 5 bases, there was a span of 4 bases. CDR3 size: 11 residues. The CDR3 DNA sequence: TGTGCCTGGAGGGGGACCGGGGAGCTGTTTTTT. It codes for CAWRGTGELFF.

V is TRBV6-5 and J is TRBJ1-1; 7 positions match TRBD1. CDR3 size: 15 residues. Trimming removed 2 bases from V and 0 bases from J; junction bases left unmatched: 3. Germline V CDR1 and CDR2: MNHEY, SVGAGI. CDR3 DNA: TGTGCCAGCAGTTACGGAACAGGGGTGAACACTGAAGCTTTCTTT. As protein: CASSYGTGVNTEAFF.

The V gene is TRBV2, the J gene TRBJ1-4; weak D call: TRBD1 (5 bases). The ends were cut back, 8 bases at V and 10 bases at J, with 17 bases in the middle. Germline assignment: CDR1 SNHLY and CDR2 FYNNEI. The CDR3 runs 13 residues. CDR3 sequence reads: CASRSREGGKLFF. DNA for the CDR3: TGTGCCAGCCGTTCCAGGGAGGGTGGAAAACTGTTTTTT.

The rearrangement uses TRBV19 and TRBJ2-7, with a possible D match to TRBD2 (6 bases). Trimming stripped 3 bases from V and 2 bases from J, with 14 bases between. Germline CDR1 reads LNHDA; CDR2 reads SQIVND (reference sequence). The CDR3 is 15 residues long. CDR3: CASSILADLAYEQYF. For the CDR3, the DNA is TGTGCCAGTAGTATTTTAGCGGACCTGGCCTACGAGCAGTACTTC.

The chain uses TRBV24-1 and TRBJ1-5, with D perhaps TRBD1 (5 bases). Germline-derived CDR1 and CDR2 are KGHDR and SFDVKD. The CDR3 sequence is 14 residues long. Between the trimmed V and J ends, which lost 0 bases and 4 bases, there was a span of 6 bases. CDR3 in amino acids: CATSDLRGNQPQHF. CDR3 DNA sequence: TGTGCCACCAGTGATTTGAGGGGTAATCAGCCCCAGCATTTT.

The chain uses TRBV4-1 and TRBJ1-1; D is unclear. CDR3 size: 14 residues. In germline, CDR1 is MGHRA, CDR2 YSYEKL. Deletions cut 3 bases from V and 0 bases from J, with 8 bases between. In DNA form, the CDR3 reads TGCGCCAGCAGCCATGCCGGTTTGAACACTGAAGCTTTCTTT. Translating it yields CASSHAGLNTEAFF.

The rearrangement joins TRBV5-4 to TRBJ1-1; possibly TRBD1 for D (5 bases). CDR1 is SGHNT, CDR2 YYREEE, per germline (reference sequence). The ends were cut back, 1 base at V and 5 bases at J, with 12 bases in the middle. The CDR3 runs to 14 residues. The CDR3 spells CASSLSGGKTEAFF. The CDR3 coding sequence is TGTGCCAGCAGCTTGAGTGGGGGAAAAACTGAAGCTTTCTTT.

CDR3 loop: CASSSGTGNNYGYTF. CDR3 DNA: TGTGCCAGCAGTTCCGGGACAGGGAACAACTATGGCTACACCTTC. The chain links TRBV6-5 to TRBJ1-2, with 9 bases lining up with TRBD1. The germline CDR1 and CDR2 sequences are MNHEY and SVGAGI. V shed 4 bases, J shed 2 bases, and the junction held 5 bases outside the gene matches. The CDR3 totals 15 residues.